What follows is one T cell receptor beta chain and its context. Data came from immunoSEQ multiplex PCR; TCRdb stores just in-frame clones and leaves some out. The sample yields about 25,000 clones, 78% seen once. This entry comes from a study of OX40 agonist ivuxolimab in advanced cancers. Study-level information: Of mixed ages from about 23 to 79 and averaging roughly 66 years, the group was approximately 84% male.

The clonotype originates from an adult with an advanced solid tumor such as melanoma, head and neck, liver or kidney cancer. The starting material was CD4+ or CD8+ T cells sorted from blood, obtained in a trial of the OX40 agonist ivuxolimab.

This CDR3 is CASGRTGGNSPLHF. CDR3 sequence (DNA): TGTGCCAGCGGAAGAACAGGGGGGAATTCACCCCTCCACTTT. The rearrangement joins TRBV28 to TRBJ1-6; 8 nucleotides match TRBD1. J lost 7 bases, V lost 8 bases, and 7 bases had no gene match. Germline CDR1 reads MDHEN; CDR2 reads SYDVKM. CDR3 size: 14 residues.